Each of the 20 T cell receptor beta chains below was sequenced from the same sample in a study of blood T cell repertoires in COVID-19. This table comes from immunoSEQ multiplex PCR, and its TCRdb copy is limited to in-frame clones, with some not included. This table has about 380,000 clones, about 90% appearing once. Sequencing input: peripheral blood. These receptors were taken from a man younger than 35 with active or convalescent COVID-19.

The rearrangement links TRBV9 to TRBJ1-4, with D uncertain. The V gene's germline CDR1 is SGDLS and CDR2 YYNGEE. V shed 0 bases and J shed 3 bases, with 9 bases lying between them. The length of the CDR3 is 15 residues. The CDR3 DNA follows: TGTGCCAGCAGCGTAGGGGTGCAGGCTAATGAAAAACTGTTTTTT. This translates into CASSVGVQANEKLFF.

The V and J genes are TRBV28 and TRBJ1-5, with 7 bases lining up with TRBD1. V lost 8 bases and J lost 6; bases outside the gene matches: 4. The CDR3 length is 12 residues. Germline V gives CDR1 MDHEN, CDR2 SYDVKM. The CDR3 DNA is TGTGCCAGCCTACAGGGGTTTCAGCCCCAGCATTTT. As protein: CASLQGFQPQHF.

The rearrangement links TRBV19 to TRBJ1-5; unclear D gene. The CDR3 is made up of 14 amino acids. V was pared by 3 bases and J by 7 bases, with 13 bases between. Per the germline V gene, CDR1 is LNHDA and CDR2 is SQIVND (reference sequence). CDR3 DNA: TGTGCCAGTAGTATTTGGGAAGAGGGACAGCCCCAGCATTTT. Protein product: CASSIWEEGQPQHF.

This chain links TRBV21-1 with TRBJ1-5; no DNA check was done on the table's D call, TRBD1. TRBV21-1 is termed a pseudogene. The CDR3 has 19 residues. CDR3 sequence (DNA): TGTGCCAGCAGCAAAAACCACCCCCGGGACAGATATAGCAATCAGCCCCAGCATTTT. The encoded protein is CASSKNHPRDRYSNQPQHF.

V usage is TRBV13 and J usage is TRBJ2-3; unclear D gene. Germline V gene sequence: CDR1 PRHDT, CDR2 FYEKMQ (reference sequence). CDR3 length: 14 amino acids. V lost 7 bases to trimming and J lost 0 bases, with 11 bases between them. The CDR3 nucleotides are TGTGCCAGCACTTACTCGCTAAGCACAGATACGCAGTATTTT. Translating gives CASTYSLSTDTQYF.

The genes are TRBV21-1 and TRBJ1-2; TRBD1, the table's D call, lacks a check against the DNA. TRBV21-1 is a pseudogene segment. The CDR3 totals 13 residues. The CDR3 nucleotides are TGTGCCAGCAGCATGACAGGGGCGGATGGCTACACCTTC. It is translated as CASSMTGADGYTF.

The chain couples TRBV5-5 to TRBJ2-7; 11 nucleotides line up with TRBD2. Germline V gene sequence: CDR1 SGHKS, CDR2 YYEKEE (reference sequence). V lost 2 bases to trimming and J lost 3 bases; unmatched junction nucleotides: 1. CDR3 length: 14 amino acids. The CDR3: CASSLLAGDYEQYF. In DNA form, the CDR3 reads TGTGCCAGCAGCTTACTAGCGGGGGACTACGAGCAGTACTTC.

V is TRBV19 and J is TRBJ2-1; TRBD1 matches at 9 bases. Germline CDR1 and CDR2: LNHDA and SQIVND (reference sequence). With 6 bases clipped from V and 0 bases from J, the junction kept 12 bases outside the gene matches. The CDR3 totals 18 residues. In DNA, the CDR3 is TGTGCCAGTAGCCCGACAGGGGGTGTTGCCAGCTCCTACAATGAGCAGTTCTTC. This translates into CASSPTGGVASSYNEQFF. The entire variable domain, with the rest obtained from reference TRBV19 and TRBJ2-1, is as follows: DGGITQSPKYLFRKEGQNVTLSCEQNLNHDAMYWYRQDPGQGLRLIYYSQIVNDFQKGDIAEGYSVSREKKESFPLTVTSAQKNPTAFYLCASSPTGGVASSYNEQFFGPGTRLTVL.

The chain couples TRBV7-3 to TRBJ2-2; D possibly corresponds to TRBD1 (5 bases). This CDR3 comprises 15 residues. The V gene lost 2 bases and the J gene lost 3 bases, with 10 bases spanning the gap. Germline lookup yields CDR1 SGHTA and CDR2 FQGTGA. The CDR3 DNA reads TGTGCCAGCAGCTTAGGACACTGGGACACCGGGGAGCTGTTTTTT. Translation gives CASSLGHWDTGELFF.

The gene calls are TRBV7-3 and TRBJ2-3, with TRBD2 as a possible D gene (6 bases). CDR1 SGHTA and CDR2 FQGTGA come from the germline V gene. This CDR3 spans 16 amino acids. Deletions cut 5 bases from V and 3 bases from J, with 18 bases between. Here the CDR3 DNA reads TGTGCCAGCAGCGAAAAGAAAGGGACTCTGACAGATACGCAGTATTTT. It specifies CASSEKKGTLTDTQYF.

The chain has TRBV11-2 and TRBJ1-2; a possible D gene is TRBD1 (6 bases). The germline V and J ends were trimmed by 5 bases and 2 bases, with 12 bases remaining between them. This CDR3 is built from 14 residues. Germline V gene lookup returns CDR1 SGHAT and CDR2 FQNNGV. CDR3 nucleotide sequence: TGTGCCAGCAGCCCTATGACAGGCAACTATGGCTACACCTTC. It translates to CASSPMTGNYGYTF.

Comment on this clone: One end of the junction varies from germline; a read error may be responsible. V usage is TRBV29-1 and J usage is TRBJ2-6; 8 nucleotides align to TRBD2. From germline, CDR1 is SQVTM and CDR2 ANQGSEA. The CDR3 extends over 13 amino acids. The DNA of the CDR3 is TGCAGCGTTGGTGGAGCGGGGGCCAACGTGCTGACTTTC. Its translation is CSVGGAGANVLTF. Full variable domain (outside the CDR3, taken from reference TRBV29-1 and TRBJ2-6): SAVISQKPSRDICQRGTSLTIQCQVDSQVTMMFWYRQQPGQSLTLIATANQGSEATYESGFVIDKFPISRPNLTFSTLTVSNMSPEDSSIYLCSVGGAGANVLTFGAGSRLTVL.

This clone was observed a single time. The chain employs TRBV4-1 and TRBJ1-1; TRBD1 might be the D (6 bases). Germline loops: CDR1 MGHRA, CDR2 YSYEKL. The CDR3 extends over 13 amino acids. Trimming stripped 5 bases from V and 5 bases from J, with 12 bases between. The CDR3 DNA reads TGCGCCAGCAGCTGGACAGACATTACTGAAGCTTTCTTT. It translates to CASSWTDITEAFF.

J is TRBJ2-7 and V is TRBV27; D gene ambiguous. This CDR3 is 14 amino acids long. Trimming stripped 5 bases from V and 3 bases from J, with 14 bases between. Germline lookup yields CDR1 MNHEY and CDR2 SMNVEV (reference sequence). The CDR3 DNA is TGTGCCAGCAGTCCCGACACGGATAGCTACGAGCAGTACTTC. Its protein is CASSPDTDSYEQYF.

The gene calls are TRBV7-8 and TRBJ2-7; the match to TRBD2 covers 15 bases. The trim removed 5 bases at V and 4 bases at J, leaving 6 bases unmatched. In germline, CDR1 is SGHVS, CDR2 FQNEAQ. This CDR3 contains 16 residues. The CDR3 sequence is CASSRGLAGGRYEQYF. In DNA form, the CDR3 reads TGTGCCAGCAGCCGAGGACTAGCGGGAGGGCGGTACGAGCAGTACTTC.

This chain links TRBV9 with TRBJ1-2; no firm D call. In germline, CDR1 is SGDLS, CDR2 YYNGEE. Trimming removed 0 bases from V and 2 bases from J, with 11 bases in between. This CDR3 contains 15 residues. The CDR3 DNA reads TGTGCCAGCAGCGTAGATGGAGGGTACAACTATGGCTACACCTTC. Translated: CASSVDGGYNYGYTF.

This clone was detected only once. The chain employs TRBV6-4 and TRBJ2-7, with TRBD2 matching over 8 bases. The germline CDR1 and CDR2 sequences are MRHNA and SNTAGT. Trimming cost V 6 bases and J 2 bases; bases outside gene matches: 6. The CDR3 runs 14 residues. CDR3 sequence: CASRGAGVTYEQYF. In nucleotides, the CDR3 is TGTGCCAGCAGGGGAGCGGGAGTTACCTACGAGCAGTACTTC.

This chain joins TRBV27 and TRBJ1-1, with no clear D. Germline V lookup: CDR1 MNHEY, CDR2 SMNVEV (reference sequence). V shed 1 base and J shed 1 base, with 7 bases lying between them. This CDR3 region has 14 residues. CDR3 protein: CASSLFPSNTEAFF. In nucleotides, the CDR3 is TGTGCCAGCAGTTTATTTCCCTCGAACACTGAAGCTTTCTTT.

CDR3 bases: TGTGCCAGCCGGGCCGGGGGGCCAGGGAATGAGCAGTTCTTC. It specifies CASRAGGPGNEQFF. This chain links TRBV7-2 with TRBJ2-1; D perhaps matches TRBD2 (7 bases). The CDR3 runs 14 residues. Trimming cost V 8 bases and J 7 bases, with 18 bases left between them. The germline CDR1 and CDR2 sequences are SGHTA and FQGNSA.

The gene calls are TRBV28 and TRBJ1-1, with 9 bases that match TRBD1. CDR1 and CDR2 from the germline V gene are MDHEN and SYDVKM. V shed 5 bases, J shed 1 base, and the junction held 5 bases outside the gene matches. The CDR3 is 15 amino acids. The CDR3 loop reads CASSDPTGGNTEAFF. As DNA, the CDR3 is TGTGCCAGCAGTGATCCGACAGGGGGGAACACTGAAGCTTTCTTT.